This TCR beta chain was captured by sequencing in a study of blood T cell repertoires in COVID-19. The CDR3 covers 14 residues. With V trimmed by 6 bases and J by 3 bases, 5 bases remained unmatched. CDR1 and CDR2 (germline): SEHNR, FQNEAQ (reference sequence). The data were produced by immunoSEQ multiplex PCR, yet TCRdb's version contains in-frame clones alone and is incomplete. The data show under 140,000 clones, 76% seen once. The specimen sequenced was peripheral blood. The gene calls are TRBV7-9 and TRBJ1-2, with 9 nucleotides matching TRBD1. The clonotype originates from a woman at least 80 years old with acute or convalescent COVID-19. CDR3 sequence (DNA): TGTGCCAGCAGTCGCGACAGGGGGGACTATGGCTACACCTTC. Protein: CASSRDRGDYGYTF.